This is a list of T cell receptor beta chains from one sample in a study of Ad26.COV2.S vaccination and SARS-CoV-2 variants. Measured with immunoSEQ multiplex PCR; TCRdb has only the in-frame clones, and not every one. The profile shows 350,000 to 400,000 clones, approximately 86% of them singletons. The input for sequencing was peripheral blood, taken in a trial of Ad26.COV2.S vaccine versus placebo. The receptors were sampled from a person aged 18-65 years who received the Ad26.COV2.S COVID-19 vaccine or a placebo. Both conserved end residues are part of each CDR3. A D gene is named only where the DNA matches it firmly. Only some rows state a clone size, as once, few, many or a class for expanded clones.

>TRBV19|15|TRBJ1-5|.|TRBD1
CASSFYRGPLQPQHF
TGTGCCAGTAGCTTCTACAGGGGACCTCTTCAGCCCCAGCATTTT
>TRBV15|14|TRBJ2-5|once|.
CATSRLGKRETQYF
TGTGCCACCAGCAGATTGGGGAAACGAGAGACCCAGTACTTC
>TRBV19|14|TRBJ2-1|.|.
CASSGRGAYNEQFF
TGTGCCAGTAGTGGCAGGGGCGCGTACAATGAGCAGTTCTTC
>TRBV11-3|15|TRBJ2-5|few|TRBD2
CASSADGTNKETQYF
TGTGCCAGCAGCGCGGACGGGACTAACAAAGAGACCCAGTACTTC
>TRBV7-9|14|TRBJ2-2|.|.
CASSLRGGTGELFF
TGTGCCAGCAGCTTACGGGGCGGCACCGGGGAGCTGTTTTTT
>TRBV11-2|17|TRBJ1-1|.|TRBD1
CASRAAFRGRLSTEAFF
TGTGCCAGCAGAGCCGCTTTCAGGGGGCGTTTGAGCACTGAAGCTTTCTTT
>TRBV5-4|14|TRBJ2-7|.|.
CASSLSGSAYEQYF
TGTGCCAGCAGCTTGTCGGGCTCGGCCTACGAGCAGTACTTC
>TRBV5-1|14|TRBJ2-7|.|.
CASSLIPQGYEQYF
TGCGCCAGCAGCTTGATCCCTCAGGGCTACGAGCAGTACTTC
>TRBV5-1|14|TRBJ2-5|.|TRBD1
CASNTGTAAETQYF
TGCGCCAGCAACACCGGGACAGCCGCAGAGACCCAGTACTTC
>TRBV6-2/TRBV6-3|14|TRBJ1-1|.|TRBD1
CASSDEGAGTEAFF
TGTGCCAGCAGCGATGAGGGGGCCGGCACTGAAGCTTTCTTT
>TRBV9|15|TRBJ1-1|.|TRBD1
CASSPRGQSYTEAFF
TGTGCCAGCAGCCCGAGGGGGCAATCGTACACTGAAGCTTTCTTT
>TRBV9|16|TRBJ2-5|.|.
CASSVALGFGQETQYF
TGTGCCAGCAGCGTAGCACTGGGGTTCGGCCAAGAGACCCAGTACTTC
>TRBV5-5|13|TRBJ2-5|.|.
CASSRTVQETQYF
TGTGCCAGCAGCCGGACGGTTCAAGAGACCCAGTACTTC
>TRBV4-3|16|TRBJ1-4|.|TRBD1
CASSQGQGGTNEKLFF
TGCGCCAGCAGCCAAGGACAGGGAGGAACTAATGAAAAACTGTTTTTT
>TRBV4-1|15|TRBJ1-6|.|.
CASSQWDGTNSPLHF
TGCGCCAGCAGCCAATGGGACGGCACAAATTCACCCCTCCACTTT
>TRBV2|14|TRBJ2-5|.|.
CASSEASQLETQYF
TGTGCCAGCAGTGAAGCGAGCCAGTTGGAGACCCAGTACTTC
>TRBV7-2|15|TRBJ2-3|.|TRBD1
CASSPTGGLTDTQYF
TGTGCCAGCAGCCCGACAGGGGGCTTAACAGATACGCAGTATTTT
>TRBV19|16|TRBJ1-5|.|.
CASTRWGGEGNQPQHF
TGTGCCAGTACCCGATGGGGGGGGGAAGGTAATCAGCCCCAGCATTTT
>TRBV15|15|TRBJ1-4|.|TRBD1
CATSRFRGTNEKLFF
TGTGCCACCAGCAGGTTCAGGGGGACTAATGAAAAACTGTTTTTT
>TRBV27|14|TRBJ2-7|once|TRBD1
CASSLSGTGGEQYF
TGTGCCAGCAGTTTATCCGGGACAGGGGGCGAGCAGTACTTC
>TRBV27|15|TRBJ2-1|.|.
CASSSPTGRYNEQFF
TGTGCCAGCAGTTCCCCGACCGGACGGTACAATGAGCAGTTCTTC
>TRBV6-6|16|TRBJ1-4|.|TRBD1
CASSYSPTGDNEKLFF
TGTGCCAGCAGTTACTCGCCGACAGGGGATAATGAAAAACTGTTTTTT
>TRBV2|15|TRBJ1-2|.|.
CASSERGEANYGYTF
TGTGCCAGCAGTGAAAGGGGGGAAGCTAACTATGGCTACACCTTC
>TRBV19|16|TRBJ1-1|once|.
CASSIGFRGFGPQAFF
TGTGCCAGTAGTATAGGATTCCGAGGTTTTGGCCCCCAAGCTTTCTTT
>TRBV19|13|TRBJ1-4|.|.
CASSIGSGHKLFF
TGTGCCAGTAGTATAGGGTCGGGACATAAACTGTTTTTT
>TRBV19|14|TRBJ1-4|.|.
CASSIWGGNEKLFF
TGTGCCAGTAGTATTTGGGGAGGTAATGAAAAACTGTTTTTT
>TRBV7-9|13|TRBJ1-1|.|TRBD1
CASSVTGGLEAFF
TGTGCCAGCAGCGTAACAGGGGGACTAGAAGCTTTCTTT
>TRBV15|15|TRBJ2-5|.|TRBD1
CATGVGTGGLETQYF
TGTGCCACCGGAGTCGGGACAGGGGGCTTGGAGACCCAGTACTTC
>TRBV7-9|15|TRBJ2-5|.|.
CASSVDVKTQETQYF
TGTGCCAGCAGCGTAGATGTCAAAACCCAAGAGACCCAGTACTTC
>TRBV3-1/TRBV3-2|13|TRBJ1-2|.|.
CASSQDRGSGYTF
TGTGCCAGCAGCCAAGACAGAGGAAGTGGCTACACCTTC
>TRBV6-2/TRBV6-3|13|TRBJ2-7|.|TRBD1
CASSLQGDYEQYF
TGTGCCAGCAGTCTACAGGGGGACTACGAGCAGTACTTC
>TRBV6-1|18|TRBJ1-3|.|.
CASSEKTVLDFFGNTIYF
TGTGCCAGCAGTGAAAAGACAGTCCTCGATTTCTTCGGAAACACCATATATTTT
>TRBV5-4|15|TRBJ1-6|.|.
CASSLGGARHSPLHF
TGTGCCAGCAGCTTAGGGGGGGCCCGCCACTCACCCCTCCACTTT
>TRBV21-1|12|TRBJ2-2|.|.
CASSKDAGELFF
TGTGCCAGCAGCAAGGACGCCGGGGAGCTGTTTTTT
>TRBV6-5|13|TRBJ2-3|.|.
CASSPRLADTQYF
TGTGCCAGCAGTCCCCGGTTGGCGGATACGCAGTATTTT
>TRBV27|11|TRBJ2-5|.|TRBD2
CASGLAGVIYF
TGTGCCAGCGGGCTAGCGGGGGTTATATACTTC
>TRBV5-1|14|TRBJ1-2|.|.
CASSLAGGSGGYTF
TGCGCCAGCAGCTTGGCCGGAGGGTCCGGAGGCTACACCTTC
>TRBV6-6|13|TRBJ1-1|few|.
CASSPGWNSEAFF
TGTGCCAGCTCACCCGGATGGAACTCTGAAGCTTTCTTT
>TRBV19|12|TRBJ1-2|once|.
CATEEEHYGYTF
TGTGCCACTGAAGAAGAGCACTATGGCTACACCTTC
>TRBV6-1|14|TRBJ2-3|.|TRBD2
CASSEGTSKDTQYF
TGTGCCAGCAGTGAGGGGACTAGCAAAGATACGCAGTATTTT
>TRBV6-1|12|TRBJ2-1|.|.
CASSEARAEQFF
TGTGCCAGCAGTGAAGCCCGGGCTGAGCAGTTCTTC
>TRBV6-1|15|TRBJ2-5|.|.
CASSDPPTGRETQYF
TGTGCCAGCAGTGATCCCCCGACAGGTCGCGAGACCCAGTACTTC
>TRBV3-1/TRBV3-2|16|TRBJ2-4|.|.
CASSSHSTIAKNIQYF
TGTGCCAGCAGCTCCCATTCGACTATAGCCAAAAACATTCAGTACTTC
>TRBV7-9|14|TRBJ1-2|.|TRBD1
CASSLLQGVDGYTF
TGTGCCAGCAGCTTACTTCAGGGGGTGGATGGCTACACCTTC
>TRBV3-1/TRBV3-2|16|TRBJ2-7|.|.
CASSQGGPNGYHEQYF
TGTGCCAGCAGCCAAGGGGGGCCAAACGGATATCACGAGCAGTACTTC
>TRBV10-3|15|TRBJ1-2|.|TRBD1
CAISGTGGADYGYTF
TGTGCCATCAGTGGGACAGGGGGCGCGGACTATGGCTACACCTTC
>TRBV18|20|TRBJ2-1|.|TRBD2
CASSPESMGLAGGRVNEQFF
TGTGCCAGCTCACCGGAAAGCATGGGACTAGCGGGGGGAAGGGTAAATGAGCAGTTCTTC
>TRBV9|14|TRBJ1-4|.|.
CASSERDPPEKLFF
TGTGCCAGCAGCGAACGGGACCCCCCGGAAAAACTGTTTTTT
>TRBV7-8|13|TRBJ2-2|.|.
CASSQTDTGELFF
TGTGCCAGCAGCCAGACTGACACCGGGGAGCTGTTTTTT
>TRBV10-3|15|TRBJ2-5|.|TRBD2
CAISERRGDQETQYF
TGTGCCATCAGTGAGAGACGGGGGGACCAAGAGACCCAGTACTTC
>TRBV7-9|13|TRBJ1-1|.|.
CASSFGGVSEAFF
TGTGCCAGCAGCTTTGGGGGGGTTTCTGAAGCTTTCTTT
>TRBV4-3|15|TRBJ1-3|.|.
CASSQSGEAGNTIYF
TGCGCCAGCAGCCAGTCAGGGGAGGCGGGAAACACCATATATTTT
>TRBV2|11|TRBJ1-4|.|.
CASRAYEKLFF
TGTGCCAGCAGGGCTTATGAAAAACTGTTTTTT